The following is a T cell receptor beta chain sequence with its context. Antigen specificity is unknown. At one end, the junction sequence differs from germline, possibly due to a read error. The CDR3 runs to 15 residues. Germline V gene data show CDR1 as SSHAT and CDR2 as FNYEAQ (reference sequence). The source of the sample is a study of cytomegalovirus exposure and HLA in healthy donors. Whole-study findings and limits: A later analysis found that most CMV-associated TCR beta chains appeared HLA-restricted. Across donors, most TCRs were seen rarely, yet some public ones were widespread.

This PCR relied on a set of 60 Vbeta primers and 13 Jbeta primers. The table came from immunoSEQ multiplex PCR; TCRdb's copy has only in-frame clones and leaves some out. The sample has 100,000 to 150,000 clones. The chain combines TRBV7-7 with TRBJ2-5; perhaps TRBD1 as D (6 bases). The sequence was obtained from a man younger than 35 in good health and CMV-seronegative. The specimen sequenced was PBMCs. Here the CDR3 DNA reads TGTGCTAGCAGCTTAGAGCAGGGGCCCCAAGAGACCCAGTACTTC. Amino acid sequence: CASSLEQGPQETQYF. Full variable domain (remainder filled in from reference TRBV7-7 and TRBJ2-5): GAGVSQSPRYKVTKRGQDVTLRCDPISSHATLYWYQQALGQGPEFLTYFNYEAQPDKSGLPSDRFSAERPEGSISTLTIQRTEQRDSAMYRCASSLEQGPQETQYFGPGTRLLVL.